This T cell receptor beta chain stems from a study of T cells in Graves' hyperthyroidism and ophthalmopathy. This clonotype was picked up one time. Regions amplified from RNA transcripts were the TCR beta CDR3 regions. Researchers ran a first-round RT-PCR on the TCR CDR3 using the HTBI primer set. TCRdb independently ran MiXCR on the multiplex PCR reads; one entry per CDR3 protein. The data show around 620,000 distinct CDR3 sequences, about 16% seen once. Sequencing used blood. This TCR was recovered from a woman younger than 45 with Graves' hyperthyroidism.

Here the CDR3 reads CSARDLASGAEAHEQFF. In nucleotides, the CDR3 is TGCAGTGCTAGAGATCTGGCCTCGGGGGCGGAAGCCCATGAGCAGTTCTTC. The chain employs TRBV20-1 and TRBJ2-1; D tentatively fits TRBD1 or TRBD2 (6 bases each). There are 17 residues in the CDR3. V lost 0 bases, J lost 8 bases, and 23 bases lay in between. CDR1 DFQATT and CDR2 SNEGSKA come from the germline V gene (reference sequence).